The clone carrying this T cell receptor beta chain occurred many times. The antigen remains unidentified. Via MiXCR, TCRdb re-called the RACE reads, giving one row per CDR3 protein. Counted here are tens of thousands of distinct CDR3 sequences, 10% to 13% occurring once; the ten biggest clones make up around 3.6%. Time point described: patch test 3, about 24 weeks after DPC sensitization. Treatment specified: therapeutic diphenylcyclopropenone sensitization with weekly scalp DPC. In every case, blood was obtained before the patch test was applied. Unfractionated whole blood yielded total RNA. This entry belongs to a study of human T cells and chemical hapten exposure. V shed 2 bases, J shed 4 bases, and the junction held 6 bases outside the gene matches. From germline, CDR1 is DFQATT and CDR2 SNEGSKA (reference sequence). There are 15 residues in the CDR3. The study's findings and limits: There was a positive correlation between PT1 expanded TCR counts and patch test score.

V is TRBV20-1 and J is TRBJ2-7, with TRBD1 identical over 12 bases. The sample was whole blood, taken in connection with sensitization to the hapten diphenylcyclopropenone (DPC). The source of this sequence is a woman between 50 and 59 years old with alopecia areata. Some clones in this sample may be carry-over from other donors' samples. CDR3 sequence: CSARKGTGGIYEQYF. Here the CDR3 DNA reads TGCAGTGCTAGAAAGGGGACAGGGGGCATTTACGAGCAGTACTTC.